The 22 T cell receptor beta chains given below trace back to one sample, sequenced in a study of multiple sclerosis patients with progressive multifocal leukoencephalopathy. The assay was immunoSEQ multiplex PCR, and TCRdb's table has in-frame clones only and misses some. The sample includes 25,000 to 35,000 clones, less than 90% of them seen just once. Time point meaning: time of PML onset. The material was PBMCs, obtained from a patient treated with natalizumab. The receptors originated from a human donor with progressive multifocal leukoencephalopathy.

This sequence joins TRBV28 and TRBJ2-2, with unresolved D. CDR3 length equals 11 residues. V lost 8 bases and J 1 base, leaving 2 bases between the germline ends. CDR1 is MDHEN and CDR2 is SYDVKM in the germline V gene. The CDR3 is CASENTGELFF. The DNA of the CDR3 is TGTGCCAGCGAGAACACCGGGGAGCTGTTTTTT.

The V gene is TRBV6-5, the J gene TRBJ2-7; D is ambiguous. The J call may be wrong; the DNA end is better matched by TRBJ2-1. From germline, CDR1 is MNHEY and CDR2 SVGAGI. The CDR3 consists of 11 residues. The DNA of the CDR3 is TGTGCCAGCAGTCTAGGCGGTGAGCAGTTCTTC. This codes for CASSLGGEQFF.

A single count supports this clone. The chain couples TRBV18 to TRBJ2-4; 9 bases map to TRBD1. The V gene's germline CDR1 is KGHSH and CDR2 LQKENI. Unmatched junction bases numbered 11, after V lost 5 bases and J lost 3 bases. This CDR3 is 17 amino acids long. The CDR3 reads CASSFLQGASDKNIQYF. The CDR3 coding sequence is TGTGCCAGCTCATTCCTACAGGGGGCCTCAGACAAAAACATTCAGTACTTC. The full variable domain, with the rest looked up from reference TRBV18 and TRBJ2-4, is NAGVMQNPRHLVRRRGQEARLRCSPMKGHSHVYWYRQLPEEGLKFMVYLQKENIIDESGMPKERFSAEFPKEGPSILRIQQVVRGDSAAYFCASSFLQGASDKNIQYFGAGTRLSVL.

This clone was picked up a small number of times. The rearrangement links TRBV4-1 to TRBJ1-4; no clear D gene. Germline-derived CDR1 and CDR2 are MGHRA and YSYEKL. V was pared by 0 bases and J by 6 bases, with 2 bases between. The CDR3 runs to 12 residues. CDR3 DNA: TGCGCCAGCAGCCAAGAAGATGAAAAACTGTTTTTT. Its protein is CASSQEDEKLFF.

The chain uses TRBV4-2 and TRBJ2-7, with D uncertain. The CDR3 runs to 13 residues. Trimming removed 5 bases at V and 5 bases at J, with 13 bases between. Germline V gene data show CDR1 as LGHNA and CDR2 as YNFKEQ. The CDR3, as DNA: TGTGCCAGCAGCGACATTCCGGGTAACGAGCAGTACTTC. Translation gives CASSDIPGNEQYF.

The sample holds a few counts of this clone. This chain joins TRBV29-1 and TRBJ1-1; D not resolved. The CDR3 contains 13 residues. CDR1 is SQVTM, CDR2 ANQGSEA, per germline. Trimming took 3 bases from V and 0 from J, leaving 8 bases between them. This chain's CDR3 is CSVEGRVNTEAFF. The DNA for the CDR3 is TGCAGCGTTGAGGGGAGAGTGAACACTGAAGCTTTCTTT.

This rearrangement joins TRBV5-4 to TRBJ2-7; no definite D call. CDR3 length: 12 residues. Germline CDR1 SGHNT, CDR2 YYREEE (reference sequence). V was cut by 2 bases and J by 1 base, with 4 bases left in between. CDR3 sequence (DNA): TGTGCCAGCAGCTTAAGTTCCTACGAGCAGTACTTC. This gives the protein CASSLSSYEQYF.

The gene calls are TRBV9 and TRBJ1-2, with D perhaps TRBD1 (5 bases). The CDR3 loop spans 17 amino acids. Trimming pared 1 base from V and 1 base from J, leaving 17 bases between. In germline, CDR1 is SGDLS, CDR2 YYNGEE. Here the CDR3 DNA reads TGTGCCAGCAGCGTAAGTTCTCGGGGCGCAGGTAACTATGGCTACACCTTC. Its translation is CASSVSSRGAGNYGYTF.

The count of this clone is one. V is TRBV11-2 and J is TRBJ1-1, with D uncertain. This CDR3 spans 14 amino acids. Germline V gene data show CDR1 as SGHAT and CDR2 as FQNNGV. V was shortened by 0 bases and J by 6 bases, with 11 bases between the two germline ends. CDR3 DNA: TGTGCCAGCAGCTTAGATGCGGGTTACGCTGAAGCTTTCTTT. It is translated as CASSLDAGYAEAFF.

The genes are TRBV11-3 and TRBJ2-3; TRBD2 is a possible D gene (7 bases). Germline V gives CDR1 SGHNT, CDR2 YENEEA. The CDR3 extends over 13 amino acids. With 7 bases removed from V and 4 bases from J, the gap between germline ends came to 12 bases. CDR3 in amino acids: CASNLGGADTQYF. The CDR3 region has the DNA TGTGCCAGCAACCTAGGGGGGGCAGATACGCAGTATTTT.

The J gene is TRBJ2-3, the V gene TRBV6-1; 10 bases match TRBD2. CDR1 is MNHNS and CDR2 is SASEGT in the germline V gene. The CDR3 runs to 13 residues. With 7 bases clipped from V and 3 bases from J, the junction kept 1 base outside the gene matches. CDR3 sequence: CASIAGGTDTQYF. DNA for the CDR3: TGTGCCAGCATAGCGGGAGGTACAGATACGCAGTATTTT.

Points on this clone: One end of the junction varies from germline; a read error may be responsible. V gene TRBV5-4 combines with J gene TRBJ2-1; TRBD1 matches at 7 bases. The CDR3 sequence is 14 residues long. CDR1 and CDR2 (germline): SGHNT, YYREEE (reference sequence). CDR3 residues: CAGRDSPFPGEQFF. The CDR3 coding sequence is TGTGCCGGCAGGGACAGTCCCTTTCCGGGTGAGCAGTTCTTC.

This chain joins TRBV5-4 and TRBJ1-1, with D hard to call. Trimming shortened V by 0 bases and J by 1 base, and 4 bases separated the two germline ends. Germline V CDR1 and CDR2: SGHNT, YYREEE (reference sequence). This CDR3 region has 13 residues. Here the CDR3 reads CASSLEENTEAFF. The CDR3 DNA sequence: TGTGCCAGCAGCTTGGAGGAGAACACTGAAGCTTTCTTT.

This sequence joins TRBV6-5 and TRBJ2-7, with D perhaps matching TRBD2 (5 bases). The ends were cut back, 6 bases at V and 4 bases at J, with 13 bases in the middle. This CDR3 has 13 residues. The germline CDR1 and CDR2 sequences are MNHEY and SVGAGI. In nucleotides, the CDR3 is TGTGCCAGCAGCAAGGAGAGAGGGTACGAGCAGTACTTC. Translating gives CASSKERGYEQYF.

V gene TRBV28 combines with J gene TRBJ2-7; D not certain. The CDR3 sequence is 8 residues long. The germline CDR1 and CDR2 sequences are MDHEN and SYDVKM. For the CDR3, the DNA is TGTGAAGGCCACGAGCAGTACTTC. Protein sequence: CEGHEQYF.

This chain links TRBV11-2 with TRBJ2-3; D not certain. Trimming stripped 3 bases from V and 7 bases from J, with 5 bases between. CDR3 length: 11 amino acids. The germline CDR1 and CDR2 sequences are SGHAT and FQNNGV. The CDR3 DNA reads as TGTGCCAGCAGCTTCCCTAATACGCAGTATTTT. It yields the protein CASSFPNTQYF.

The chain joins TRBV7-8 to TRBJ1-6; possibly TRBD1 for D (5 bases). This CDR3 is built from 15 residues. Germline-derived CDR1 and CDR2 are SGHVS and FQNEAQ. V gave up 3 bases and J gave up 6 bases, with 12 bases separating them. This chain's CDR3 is CASSFPGTGNSPLHF. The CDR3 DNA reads TGTGCCAGCAGCTTTCCCGGGACGGGTAATTCACCCCTCCACTTT.

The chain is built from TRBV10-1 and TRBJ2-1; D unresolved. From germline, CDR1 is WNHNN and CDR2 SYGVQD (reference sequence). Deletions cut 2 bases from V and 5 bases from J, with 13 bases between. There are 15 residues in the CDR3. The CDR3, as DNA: TGCGCCAGCAGTGAGCGGAGATCAACAAACAATGAGCAGTTCTTC. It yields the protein CASSERRSTNNEQFF.

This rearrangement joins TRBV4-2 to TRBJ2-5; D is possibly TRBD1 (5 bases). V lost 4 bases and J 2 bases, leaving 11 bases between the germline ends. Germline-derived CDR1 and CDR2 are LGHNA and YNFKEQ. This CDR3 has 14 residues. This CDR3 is CASSRDSGQETQYF. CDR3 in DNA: TGTGCCAGCAGCCGTGACAGTGGACAAGAGACCCAGTACTTC.

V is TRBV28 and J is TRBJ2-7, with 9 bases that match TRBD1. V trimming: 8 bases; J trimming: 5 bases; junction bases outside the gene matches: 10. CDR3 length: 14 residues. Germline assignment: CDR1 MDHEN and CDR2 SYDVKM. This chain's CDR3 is CASGTGTGFHEQYF. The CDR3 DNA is TGTGCCAGCGGAACCGGGACAGGGTTCCACGAGCAGTACTTC.

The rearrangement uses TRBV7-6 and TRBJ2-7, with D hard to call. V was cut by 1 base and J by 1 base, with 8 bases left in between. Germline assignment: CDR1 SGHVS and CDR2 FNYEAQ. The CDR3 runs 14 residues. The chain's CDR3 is CASSLGTGSYEQYF. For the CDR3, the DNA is TGTGCCAGCAGCTTAGGAACGGGTTCCTACGAGCAGTACTTC.

The CDR3 region is CASSSSPSYEQYF. The CDR3 DNA is TGTGCCAGCAGTAGTAGCCCCTCCTACGAGCAGTACTTC. The V and J genes are TRBV5-4 and TRBJ2-7; D uncertain. This CDR3 is built from 13 residues. Between the trimmed V and J ends, which lost 5 bases and 0 bases, there was a span of 9 bases. Germline CDR1 reads SGHNT; CDR2 reads YYREEE (reference sequence).